This T cell receptor (beta chain) was captured by sequencing in a study of CD8 T cells in ankylosing spondylitis. Quantitative 5'-RACE with molecular barcodes generated TCR beta libraries. A single record per CDR3 protein comes from TCRdb applying MiXCR to the 5' RACE reads. The sample includes 350,000 to 400,000 distinct CDR3 sequences, more than 20% of them seen just once. V lost 2 bases and J lost 6, with 26 bases in between. The germline gives CDR1 SGHAT, CDR2 FQDESV (reference sequence). The CDR3 spans 18 residues. Whole-study findings and limits: A TCR beta motif of about eight highly homologous variants seemed to mark ankylosing spondylitis blood. Disease-linked clones, CD8+, were relatively rare in peripheral blood. From matched ankylosing spondylitis synovial fluid, disease-linked clones were reportedly recovered at significantly enriched levels.

Comment on this clonotype: Its target is unknown.

The specimen sequenced was blood, either unsorted or a sorted T cell fraction (not recorded which). The chain combines TRBV11-1 with TRBJ2-7; D ambiguous. The receptor's source is a male donor with ankylosing spondylitis or in good health (not recorded which). The CDR3, as DNA: TGTGCCAGCAGCTTATCCCCGGCCCTGGGTTCCTCCCCCGGCGAGCAGTACTTC. Encoded protein: CASSLSPALGSSPGEQYF.